These T cell receptor beta chains were read from a single sample in a study of blood T cell repertoires in COVID-19. This table comes from immunoSEQ multiplex PCR, and its TCRdb copy is limited to in-frame clones, with some not included. The sample has some 320,000 clones, roughly 90% seen once. The sample was PBMCs or T cells enriched from blood (not recorded which). The receptor source for this set is a woman aged 25 to 39 who had been exposed to COVID-19. CDR3s include the opening cysteine and the closing phenylalanine or tryptophan.

v_call cdr3_aa
TRBV4-3 CASSQEGASGNTIYF
TRBV5-1 CASSLRHQDSLLRHEQYF
TRBV7-7 CASSLGLAGLWETQYF
TRBV6-4 CASSSEQGGEQYF
TRBV3-1/TRBV3-2 CASSQDPTGTVNTEAFF
TRBV19 CASSPATGRVQPQHF
TRBV7-9 CASSLARLWGEDSPLHF
TRBV5-6 CASSLGLHTEAFF
TRBV5-1 CASSLVSAGELFF
TRBV6-5 CASSPGLLRTDTQYF
TRBV27 CASSLSLSLSPGESYEQYF
TRBV7-9 CASSLNRLAGDSQETQYF
TRBV27 CASTRTGRTGELFF
TRBV3-1/TRBV3-2 CASSQVRERNEQFF
TRBV4-1 CASSRLKSTDTQYF
TRBV18 CASSPETGSGAGYTF
TRBV5-4 CASSSGLAGKETQYF
TRBV7-8 CASSPRTGSDTEAFF
TRBV19 CASTPSGGLYNEQFF
TRBV9 CASSAGIGQGEDTQYF
TRBV18 CASSPGQGAPDTQYF
TRBV28 CASSPLGTGFEKLFF
TRBV5-5 CASSLRGGGTEAFF
TRBV29-1 CSAHRRQGALTGYTF
TRBV28 CASCPGTGERNTIYF
TRBV24-1 CATSDGPGTGVNYGYTF
TRBV10-3 CAISQPGTGTYEQYF
TRBV11-2 CASSRDIGELFF
TRBV5-4 CASSRDRPYEQFF
TRBV30 CAWRAFRDTEAFF
TRBV9 CASSVGQGNYGYTF
TRBV7-6 CASSLISANTEAFF
TRBV4-3 CASSQDRDRDYGYTF
TRBV4-1 CASSPMNTGELFF
TRBV7-8 CASSLEGAYEQYF